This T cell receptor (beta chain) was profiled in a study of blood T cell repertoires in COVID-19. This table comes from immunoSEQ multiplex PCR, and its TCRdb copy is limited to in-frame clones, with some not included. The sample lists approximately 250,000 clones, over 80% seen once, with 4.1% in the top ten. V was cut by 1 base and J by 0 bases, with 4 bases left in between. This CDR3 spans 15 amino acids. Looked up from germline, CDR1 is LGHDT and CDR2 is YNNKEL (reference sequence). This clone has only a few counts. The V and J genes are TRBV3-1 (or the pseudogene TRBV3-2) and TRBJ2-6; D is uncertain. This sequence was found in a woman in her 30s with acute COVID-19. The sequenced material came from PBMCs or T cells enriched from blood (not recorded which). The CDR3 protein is CASSQVSSGANVLTF. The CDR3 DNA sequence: TGTGCCAGCAGCCAAGTCAGCTCTGGGGCCAACGTCCTGACTTTC.